The clone carrying this TCR beta chain has ten or more counts. Antigen unknown. Unique molecular identifiers were incorporated when the TCRbeta library was constructed. TCRdb ran MiXCR on the PCR reads and lists one entry per CDR3 protein. The sample yields 550,000 to 600,000 distinct CDR3 sequences, 23% seen once. This entry belongs to a study of T-cell reconstitution after alpha-beta-depleted transplantation in children. Study-wide points: Some patients owed their high day-60 TCRbeta diversity to surviving recipient T cells and thymic progenitors.

Sequencing was performed on PBMCs, mostly from graft donor cells, taken 360 days after TCRalphabeta/CD19-depleted stem cell transplant. This clonotype originated in a boy under two years old who had a stem cell transplant for acute myeloid leukemia, so the T cells may come from the graft donor.

CDR3 sequence: CSAKKPGNVRSYNEQFF. The CDR3 nucleotides are TGCAGTGCTAAAAAGCCCGGGAACGTACGCTCCTACAATGAGCAGTTCTTC. V and J are TRBV20-1 and TRBJ2-1; the D gene is possibly TRBD2 (5 bases). This CDR3 is built from 17 residues. Trimming pared 4 bases from V and 0 bases from J, leaving 19 bases between. Germline V gene data show CDR1 as DFQATT and CDR2 as SNEGSKA (reference sequence).